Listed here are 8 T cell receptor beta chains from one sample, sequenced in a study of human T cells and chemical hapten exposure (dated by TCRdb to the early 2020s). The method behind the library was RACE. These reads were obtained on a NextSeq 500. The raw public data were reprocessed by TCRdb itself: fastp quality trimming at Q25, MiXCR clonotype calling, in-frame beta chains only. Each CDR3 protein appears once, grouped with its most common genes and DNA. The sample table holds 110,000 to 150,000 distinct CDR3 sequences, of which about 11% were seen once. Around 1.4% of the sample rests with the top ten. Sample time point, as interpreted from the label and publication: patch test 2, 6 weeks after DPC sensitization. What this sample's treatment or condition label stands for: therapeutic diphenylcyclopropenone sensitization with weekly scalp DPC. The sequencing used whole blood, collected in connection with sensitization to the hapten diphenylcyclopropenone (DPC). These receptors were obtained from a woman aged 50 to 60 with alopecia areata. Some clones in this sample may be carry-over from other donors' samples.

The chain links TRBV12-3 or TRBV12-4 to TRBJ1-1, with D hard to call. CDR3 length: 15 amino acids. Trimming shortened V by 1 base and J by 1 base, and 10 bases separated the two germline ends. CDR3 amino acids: CASSLGGWANTEAFF. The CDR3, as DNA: TGTGCCAGCAGTTTAGGTGGTTGGGCGAACACTGAAGCTTTCTTT.

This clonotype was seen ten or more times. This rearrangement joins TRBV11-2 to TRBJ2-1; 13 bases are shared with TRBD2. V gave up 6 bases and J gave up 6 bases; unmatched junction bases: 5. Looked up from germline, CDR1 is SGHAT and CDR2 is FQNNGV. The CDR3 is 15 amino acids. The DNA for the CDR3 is TGTGCCAGCAGACTAGCGGGAGGGCCGGGCAATGAGCAGTTCTTC. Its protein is CASRLAGGPGNEQFF.

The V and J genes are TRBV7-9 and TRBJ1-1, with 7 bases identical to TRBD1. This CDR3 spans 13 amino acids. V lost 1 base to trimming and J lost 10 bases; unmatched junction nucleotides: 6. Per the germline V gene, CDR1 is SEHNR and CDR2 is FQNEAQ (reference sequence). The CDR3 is CASSLGQGRVAFF. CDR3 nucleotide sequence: TGTGCCAGCAGCTTAGGACAGGGTCGGGTAGCTTTCTTT.

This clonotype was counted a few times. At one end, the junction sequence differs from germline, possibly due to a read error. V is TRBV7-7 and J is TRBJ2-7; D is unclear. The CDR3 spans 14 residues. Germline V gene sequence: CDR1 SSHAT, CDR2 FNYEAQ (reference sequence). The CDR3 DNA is TGTGCTAGCAGCCCCTCCCGAAATCCCTACGAGCAGTACTTC. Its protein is CASSPSRNPYEQYF.

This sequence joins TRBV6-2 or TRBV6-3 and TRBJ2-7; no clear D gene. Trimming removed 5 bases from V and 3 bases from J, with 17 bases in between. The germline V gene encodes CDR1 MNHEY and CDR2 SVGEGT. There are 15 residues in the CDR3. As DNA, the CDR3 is TGTGCCAGCAGTCCTCCTCCTCCAGGTAACTACGAGCAGTACTTC. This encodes CASSPPPPGNYEQYF.

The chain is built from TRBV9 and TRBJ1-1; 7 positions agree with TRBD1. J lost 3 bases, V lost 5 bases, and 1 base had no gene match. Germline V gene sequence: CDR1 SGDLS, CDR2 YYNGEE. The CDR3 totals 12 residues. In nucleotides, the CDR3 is TGTGCCAGCAGTACAGGGGACACTGAAGCTTTCTTT. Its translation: CASSTGDTEAFF.

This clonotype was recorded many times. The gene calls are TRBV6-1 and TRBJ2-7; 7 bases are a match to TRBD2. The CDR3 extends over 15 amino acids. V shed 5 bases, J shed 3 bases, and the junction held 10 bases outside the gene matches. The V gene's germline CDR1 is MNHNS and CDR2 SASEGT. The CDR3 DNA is TGTGCCAGCAGTCCCACGGTTGGGGGGGACTACGAGCAGTACTTC. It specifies CASSPTVGGDYEQYF.

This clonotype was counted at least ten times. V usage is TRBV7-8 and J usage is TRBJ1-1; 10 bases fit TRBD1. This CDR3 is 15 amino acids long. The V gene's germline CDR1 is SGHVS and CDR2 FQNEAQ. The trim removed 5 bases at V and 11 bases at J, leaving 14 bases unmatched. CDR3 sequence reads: CASSHGTGATDDAFF. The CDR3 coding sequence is TGTGCCAGCAGCCACGGGACAGGGGCGACCGACGACGCTTTCTTT.